The source of this T cell receptor (beta chain) is a study of chronic HIV infection and antiretroviral therapy. Germline values: CDR1 LGHNA, CDR2 YNFKEQ. The CDR3 totals 13 residues. V was pared by 2 bases and J by 6 bases, with 10 bases between. Each CDR3 protein gets one entry after TCRdb re-called the 5' RACE reads with MiXCR. The repertoire holds roughly 48,000 distinct CDR3 sequences, 15% to 20% seen once, with approximately 2.5% in the top ten. The clonotype comes from an adult who had HIV and had not received antiretroviral therapy, or was an uninfected healthy control (not recorded which). The sequenced sample was peripheral blood. The chain links TRBV4-2 to TRBJ1-1; D is possibly TRBD1 (5 bases). CDR3 bases: TGTGCCAGCAGCCAAACACGGGGCTCTGAAGCTTTCTTT. Its translation is CASSQTRGSEAFF.